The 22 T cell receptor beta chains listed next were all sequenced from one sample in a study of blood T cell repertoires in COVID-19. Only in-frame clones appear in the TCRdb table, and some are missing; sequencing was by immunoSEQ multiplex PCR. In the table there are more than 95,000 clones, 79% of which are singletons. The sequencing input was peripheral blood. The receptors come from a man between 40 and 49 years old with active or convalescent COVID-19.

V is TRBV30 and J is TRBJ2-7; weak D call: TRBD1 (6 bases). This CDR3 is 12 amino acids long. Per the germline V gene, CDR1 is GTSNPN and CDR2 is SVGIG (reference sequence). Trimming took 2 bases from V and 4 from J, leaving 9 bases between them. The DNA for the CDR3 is TGTGCCTGGAGTCCCCAGGGGTACGAGCAGTACTTC. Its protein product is CAWSPQGYEQYF.

The CDR3 region has the DNA TGTGCCAGCCATAGAACAGGCCGCAATGAGCAGTTCTTC. This encodes CASHRTGRNEQFF. The chain joins TRBV6-5 to TRBJ2-1, with D maybe TRBD1 (5 bases). The CDR3 runs 13 residues. The ends were cut back, 8 bases at V and 6 bases at J, with 14 bases in the middle. Germline values: CDR1 MNHEY, CDR2 SVGAGI.

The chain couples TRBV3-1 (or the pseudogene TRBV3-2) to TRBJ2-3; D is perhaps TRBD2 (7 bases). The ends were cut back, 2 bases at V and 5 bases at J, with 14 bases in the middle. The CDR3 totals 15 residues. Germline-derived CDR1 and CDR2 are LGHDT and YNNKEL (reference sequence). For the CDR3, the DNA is TGTGCCAGCAGCCAATCGGGGGGCCGAGGAGATACGCAGTATTTT. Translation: CASSQSGGRGDTQYF.

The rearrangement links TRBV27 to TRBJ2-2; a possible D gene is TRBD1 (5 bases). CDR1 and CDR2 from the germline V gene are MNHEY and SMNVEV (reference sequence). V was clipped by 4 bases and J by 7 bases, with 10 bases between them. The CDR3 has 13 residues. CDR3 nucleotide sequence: TGTGCCAGCAGTTCTACGCAGGGCGGGGAGCTGTTTTTT. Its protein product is CASSSTQGGELFF.

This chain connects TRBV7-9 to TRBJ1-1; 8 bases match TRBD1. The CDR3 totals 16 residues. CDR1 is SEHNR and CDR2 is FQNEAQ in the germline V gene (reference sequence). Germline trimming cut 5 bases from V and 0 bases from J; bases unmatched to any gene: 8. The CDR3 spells CASSLRTGRVNTEAFF. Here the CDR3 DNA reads TGTGCCAGCAGCCTCCGGACAGGGCGGGTGAACACTGAAGCTTTCTTT.

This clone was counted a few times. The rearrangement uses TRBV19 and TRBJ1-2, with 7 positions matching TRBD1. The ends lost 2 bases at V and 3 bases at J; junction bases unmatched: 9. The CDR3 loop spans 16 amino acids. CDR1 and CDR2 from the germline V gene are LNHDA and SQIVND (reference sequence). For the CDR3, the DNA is TGTGCCAGTAGTATAACGATTAAGGACAGGTACTATGGCTACACCTTC. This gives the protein CASSITIKDRYYGYTF.

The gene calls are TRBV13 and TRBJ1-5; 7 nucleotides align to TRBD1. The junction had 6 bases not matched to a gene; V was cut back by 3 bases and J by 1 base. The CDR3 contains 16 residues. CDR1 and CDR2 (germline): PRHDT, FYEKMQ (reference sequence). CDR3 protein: CASSFRQGESNQPQHF. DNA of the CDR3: TGTGCCAGCAGCTTCCGACAGGGAGAGAGCAATCAGCCCCAGCATTTT.

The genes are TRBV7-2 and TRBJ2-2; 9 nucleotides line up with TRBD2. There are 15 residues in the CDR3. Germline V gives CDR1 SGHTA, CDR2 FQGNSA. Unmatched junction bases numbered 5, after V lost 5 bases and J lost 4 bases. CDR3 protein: CASSPLAGVTGELFF. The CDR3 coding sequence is TGTGCCAGCAGCCCCTTAGCGGGAGTCACCGGGGAGCTGTTTTTT.

The CDR3: CASSSGEQGEDEKLFF. CDR3 coding DNA: TGTGCCAGCAGCTCTGGCGAACAGGGGGAGGACGAAAAACTGTTTTTT. The genes are TRBV21-1 and TRBJ1-4; the D call TRBD1 from the table was never checked on the DNA. TRBV21-1 is a known pseudogene. The CDR3 has 16 residues.

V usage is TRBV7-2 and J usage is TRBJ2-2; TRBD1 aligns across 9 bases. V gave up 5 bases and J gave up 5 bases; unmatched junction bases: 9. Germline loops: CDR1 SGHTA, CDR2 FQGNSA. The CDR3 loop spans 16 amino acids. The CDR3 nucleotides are TGTGCCAGCAGCCAAGGGACAGGGTATGGGACCGGGGAGCTGTTTTTT. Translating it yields CASSQGTGYGTGELFF.

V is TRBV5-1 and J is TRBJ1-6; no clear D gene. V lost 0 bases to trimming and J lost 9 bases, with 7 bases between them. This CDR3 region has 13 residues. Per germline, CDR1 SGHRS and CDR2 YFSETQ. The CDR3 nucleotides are TGCGCCAGCAGCTTGGGGGCACCTTCACCCCTCCACTTT. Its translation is CASSLGAPSPLHF.

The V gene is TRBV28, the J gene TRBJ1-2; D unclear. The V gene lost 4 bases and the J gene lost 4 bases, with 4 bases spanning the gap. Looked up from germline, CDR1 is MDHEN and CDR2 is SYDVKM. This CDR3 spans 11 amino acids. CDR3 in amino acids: CASSSLYGYTF. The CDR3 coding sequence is TGTGCCAGCAGTTCCCTCTATGGCTACACCTTC.

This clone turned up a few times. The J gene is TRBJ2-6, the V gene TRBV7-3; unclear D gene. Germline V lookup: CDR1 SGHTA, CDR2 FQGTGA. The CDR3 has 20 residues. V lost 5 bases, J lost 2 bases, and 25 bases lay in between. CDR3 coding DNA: TGTGCCAGCAGCCACCACCCTTCCCTACCCTTCATAACTGGGGCCAACGTCCTGACTTTC. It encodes CASSHHPSLPFITGANVLTF.

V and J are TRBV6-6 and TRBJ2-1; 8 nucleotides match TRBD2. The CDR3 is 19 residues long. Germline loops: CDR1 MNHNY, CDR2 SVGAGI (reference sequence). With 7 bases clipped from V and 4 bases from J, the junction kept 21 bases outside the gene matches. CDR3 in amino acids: CASTRITPYPGGEYNEQFF. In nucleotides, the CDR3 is TGTGCCAGCACTCGAATCACCCCATACCCGGGAGGGGAGTACAATGAGCAGTTCTTC.

The CDR3 reads CASSTQVEMGEQFF. CDR3 sequence (DNA): TGTGCCAGCTCGACCCAGGTTGAGATGGGTGAGCAGTTCTTC. V is TRBV18 and J is TRBJ2-1; D not certain. Trimming left V 6 bases short and J 9 bases short, with 18 bases between. Per germline, CDR1 KGHSH and CDR2 LQKENI. The CDR3 sequence is 14 residues long.

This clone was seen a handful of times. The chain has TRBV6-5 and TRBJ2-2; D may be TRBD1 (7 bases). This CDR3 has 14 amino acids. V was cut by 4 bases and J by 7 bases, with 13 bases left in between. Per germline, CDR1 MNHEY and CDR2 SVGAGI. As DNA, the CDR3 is TGTGCCAGCAGTTCGGACAGGCGGGGCGGGGAGCTGTTTTTT. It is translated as CASSSDRRGGELFF.

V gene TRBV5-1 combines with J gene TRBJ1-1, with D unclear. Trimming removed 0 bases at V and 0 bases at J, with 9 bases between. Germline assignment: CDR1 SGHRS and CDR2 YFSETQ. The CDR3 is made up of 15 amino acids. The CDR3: CASSLESGLNTEAFF. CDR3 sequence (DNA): TGCGCCAGCAGCTTGGAGTCGGGGTTGAACACTGAAGCTTTCTTT.

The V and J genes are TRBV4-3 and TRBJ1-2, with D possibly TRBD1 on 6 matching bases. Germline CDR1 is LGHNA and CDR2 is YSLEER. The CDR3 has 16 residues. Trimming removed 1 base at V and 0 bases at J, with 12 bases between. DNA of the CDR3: TGCGCCAGCAGCCAAGCCCGGACAGAGGCTAACTATGGCTACACCTTC. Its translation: CASSQARTEANYGYTF.

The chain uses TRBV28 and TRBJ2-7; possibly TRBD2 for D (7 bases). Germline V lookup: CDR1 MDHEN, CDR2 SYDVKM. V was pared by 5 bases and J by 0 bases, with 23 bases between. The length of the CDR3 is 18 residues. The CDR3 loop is CASSGLGGARTSSYEQYF. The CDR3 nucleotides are TGTGCCAGCAGTGGCCTCGGGGGCGCGCGGACTAGCTCCTACGAGCAGTACTTC.

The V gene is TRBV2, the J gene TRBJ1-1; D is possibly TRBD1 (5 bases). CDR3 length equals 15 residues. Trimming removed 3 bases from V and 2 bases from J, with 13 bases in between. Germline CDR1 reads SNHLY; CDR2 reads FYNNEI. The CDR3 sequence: CASSEVGGPNTEAFF. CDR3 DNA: TGTGCCAGCAGTGAGGTCGGGGGTCCCAACACTGAAGCTTTCTTT.

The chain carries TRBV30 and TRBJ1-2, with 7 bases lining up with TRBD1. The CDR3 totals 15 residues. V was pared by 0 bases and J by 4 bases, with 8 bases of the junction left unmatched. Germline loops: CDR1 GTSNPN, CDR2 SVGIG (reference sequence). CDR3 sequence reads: CAWSVPRDSVYGYTF. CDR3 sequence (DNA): TGTGCCTGGAGTGTACCGAGGGACAGCGTCTATGGCTACACCTTC.

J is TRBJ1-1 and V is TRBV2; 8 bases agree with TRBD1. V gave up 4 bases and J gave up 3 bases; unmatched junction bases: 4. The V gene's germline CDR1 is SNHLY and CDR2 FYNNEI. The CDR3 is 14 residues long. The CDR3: CASSGDRGHTEAFF. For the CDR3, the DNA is TGTGCCAGCAGTGGAGACAGGGGTCACACTGAAGCTTTCTTT.